This T cell receptor beta chain emerged from a study of regulatory T cells in long-lasting Graves disease. Study-level findings and limits: Favored usage of TRBV28, TRBJ1-2 and TRBJ2-5 was recorded in persistent disease. Only a small sample size was used, which may have cut accuracy.

The authors built TCR beta libraries using iRepertoire HTBI primers and Arm-PCR of CDR3 regions. MiXCR was run by TCRdb on the multiplex PCR reads, yielding one entry per CDR3 protein. This table has nearly 350,000 distinct CDR3 sequences, around 20% appearing once. The CDR3 sequence is 15 residues long. J gave up 1 base and V 5 bases, and 4 bases lay outside the gene matches. As for time point: persistent/refractory GD, antithyroid drugs over 5 years with positive TRAb. RNA isolated from PBMCs was used to make the TCR library. From each patient, roughly 9 milliliters of peripheral blood was drawn and collected into an EDTA anticoagulant tube. This clonotype was detected ten times or more. The antigen remains unidentified.

This specimen was peripheral blood mononuclear cells (PBMCs), taken when the disease was refractory, from a patient treated with antithyroid drugs. This chain links TRBV12-3 or TRBV12-4 with TRBJ2-5; 10 bases line up with TRBD2. This clonotype was sampled from a female donor with Graves disease. In DNA, the CDR3 is TGTGCCAGCAGTAGCGGGGGGGCCCCCCAAGAGACCCAGTACTTC. Its translation: CASSSGGAPQETQYF.